These 9 T cell receptor beta chains originate from one sample sequenced in a study of OX40 agonist ivuxolimab in advanced cancers. Generated by immunoSEQ multiplex PCR, the TCRdb table keeps only in-frame clones and is missing some. This sample has roughly 18,000 clones, with about 87% found just once. The starting material was CD4+ or CD8+ T cells sorted from blood, obtained in a trial of the OX40 agonist ivuxolimab. Source of these receptors: an adult with an advanced solid tumor such as melanoma, head and neck, liver or kidney cancer.

This chain connects TRBV7-8 to TRBJ2-2; D remains unclear. Trimming cost V 3 bases and J 4 bases, with 6 bases left between them. Looked up from germline, CDR1 is SGHVS and CDR2 is FQNEAQ. The CDR3 spans 13 residues. Written as DNA, the CDR3 is TGTGCCAGCAGCTTCCCGCTCACCGGGGAGCTGTTTTTT. Translation: CASSFPLTGELFF.

This rearrangement joins TRBV28 to TRBJ2-1; unclear D gene. Trimming shortened V by 6 bases and J by 6 bases, and 3 bases separated the two germline ends. The CDR3 runs 10 residues. Germline CDR1 reads MDHEN; CDR2 reads SYDVKM. The CDR3 DNA sequence: TGTGCCAGCAGGACCAATGAGCAGTTCTTC. Its protein is CASRTNEQFF.

The V and J genes are TRBV6-1 and TRBJ1-5; D uncertain. This CDR3 has 15 amino acids. V lost 0 bases and J 2 bases, leaving 8 bases between the germline ends. Germline values: CDR1 MNHNS, CDR2 SASEGT. The CDR3 loop is CASSEAALGNQPQHF. CDR3 DNA sequence: TGTGCCAGCAGTGAAGCGGCGTTGGGCAATCAGCCCCAGCATTTT.

This rearrangement joins TRBV30 to TRBJ2-3; maybe TRBD2 (5 bases). V lost 4 bases and J 6 bases, leaving 11 bases between the germline ends. The CDR3 length is 12 residues. In germline, CDR1 is GTSNPN, CDR2 SVGIG (reference sequence). CDR3 protein: CAWNGMDDTQYF. The CDR3 nucleotides are TGTGCCTGGAACGGGATGGACGATACGCAGTATTTT.

This chain joins TRBV19 and TRBJ1-2, with TRBD1 as a possible D gene (5 bases). The CDR3 is 14 amino acids. Germline CDR1 is LNHDA and CDR2 is SQIVND (reference sequence). V dropped 3 bases and J dropped 4 bases, with 12 bases sitting between them. DNA of the CDR3: TGTGCCAGTAGTATTGAGACAGTTGCCTATGGCTACACCTTC. Translating it yields CASSIETVAYGYTF.

This clone appeared a single time. This same CDR3 is encoded by further DNA sequences in the sample. CDR3 amino acids: CASSVGTHNEQFF. CDR3 nucleotide sequence: TGTGCCAGCAGCGTAGGAACACACAATGAGCAGTTCTTC. The chain recombines TRBV9 with TRBJ2-1; D is undetermined. Germline V gives CDR1 SGDLS, CDR2 YYNGEE. There are 13 residues in the CDR3. Trimming shortened V by 0 bases and J by 5 bases, and 6 bases separated the two germline ends.

The CDR3 loop reads CSVTRTDGGEKLFF. In nucleotides, the CDR3 is TGCAGCGTGACGAGGACAGACGGAGGAGAAAAACTGTTTTTT. The rearrangement uses TRBV29-1 and TRBJ1-4; a possible D gene is TRBD1 (6 bases). This CDR3 is built from 14 residues. Germline-derived CDR1 and CDR2 are SQVTM and ANQGSEA. V was cut by 6 bases and J by 8 bases, with 19 bases left in between.

The chain links TRBV29-1 to TRBJ2-1, with D maybe TRBD2 (5 bases). The CDR3 is 13 residues long. The ends were cut back, 0 bases at V and 3 bases at J, with 6 bases in the middle. CDR1 SQVTM and CDR2 ANQGSEA come from the germline V gene. The chain's CDR3 is CSVEDGSYNEQFF. The DNA of the CDR3 is TGCAGCGTTGAAGATGGGAGCTACAATGAGCAGTTCTTC.

In its sample, this clone ranks as large. V is TRBV28 and J is TRBJ2-1, with a possible D match to TRBD2 (6 bases). The V gene's germline CDR1 is MDHEN and CDR2 SYDVKM. The CDR3 runs to 15 residues. Trimming took off 3 bases at V and 8 bases at J, with 17 bases between the two ends. The CDR3 coding sequence is TGTGCCAGCAGTTTTGTTTCGGGAGTCCTCTATGAGCAGTTCTTC. Amino acids: CASSFVSGVLYEQFF.